The clone carrying this TCR beta chain occurred once. Its specificity is not known. The data derive from a study of prognosis after radiotherapy for stage I lung cancer. Study-level information: Delivery of radiotherapy was by SBRT in 3 to 5 fractions at a biologically effective dose of at least 100 Gy. The study recorded distant metastases in several patients (median around 7 months) after radiotherapy and no significant progression in more than 14. Study outcomes and limitations: Median unique TCR clones dropped from about 9,200 to 6,500 after stereotactic body radiation therapy.

Germline CDR1 is SNHLY and CDR2 is FYNNEI. V lost 3 bases to trimming and J lost 4 bases, with 9 bases between them. This CDR3 comprises 13 residues. All patients showed node-negative disease on CT and PET/CT and lacked prior chemotherapy, radiotherapy or other malignancies. Genomic DNA yielded TCR beta CDR3, amplified by two-round multiplex PCR. Primers specific to each TRBV and TRBJ gene were used in first-round PCR. TCRdb called the multiplex PCR reads again in MiXCR, with one record for every CDR3 protein. The sample records around 16,000 distinct CDR3 sequences, around 40% being singletons. The TCR comes from a donor aged 50 or older with non-small cell lung cancer. The sequenced sample was PBMCs, obtained before or after stereotactic body radiation therapy (not recorded which). V usage is TRBV2 and J usage is TRBJ1-2; no firm D call. CDR3 bases: TGTGCCAGCAGTGACGGCAGGAGCTATGGCTACACCTTC. It translates to CASSDGRSYGYTF.